The rows below give T cell receptor beta chains drawn from one sample of a study of Graves' ophthalmopathy and Graves' hyperthyroidism. TCRdb fed the multiplex PCR reads into MiXCR, producing one record per CDR3 protein. The sample carries about 370,000 distinct CDR3 sequences, around 20% recorded once. Specimen: peripheral blood. The receptors were sampled from a woman aged 18-35 years with Graves' ophthalmopathy. Each CDR3 is given with its conserved first and last residue. Fields, in order: V gene, clone size, D gene, J gene, CDR3 DNA, CDR3 protein. A D gene is named only where the DNA matches it firmly. Clone size, where shown, is once, few, many, or a class for clones that have expanded.

>TRBV7-2|many|TRBD2|TRBJ2-7
TGTGCCAGCAGCCGAGCGGGGGACACCTCCTACGAGCAGTACTTC
CASSRAGDTSYEQYF
>TRBV13|many|TRBD1|TRBJ2-7
TGTGCCAGCAGCCGAGGACAGGGGCGGCCCTACGAGCAGTACTTC
CASSRGQGRPYEQYF
>TRBV19|many|.|TRBJ2-2
TGTGCCAGTACCCCCTCCCAGAGCACCGGGGAGCTGTTTTTT
CASTPSQSTGELFF
>TRBV6-1|many|.|TRBJ1-6
TGTGCCAGCAGTACATTGGGGGATTCACCCCTCCACTTT
CASSTLGDSPLHF
>TRBV2|many|.|TRBJ2-7
TGTGCCAGCAGGGTTGGTGTCTACGAGCAGTACTTC
CASRVGVYEQYF
>TRBV7-2|many|.|TRBJ1-2
TGTGCCAGCAGCTTAGAACAGGGATATGGCTACACCTTC
CASSLEQGYGYTF
>TRBV5-3|.|TRBD2|TRBJ2-7
TGTGCCACCTCCCTAGCGGTGGGCTACGAGCAGTACTTC
CATSLAVGYEQYF
>TRBV28|many|TRBD2|TRBJ2-7
TGTGCCAGCAGTTTTATTCCGGGGGCTAGCGGGACGGGGGAGCAGTACTTC
CASSFIPGASGTGEQYF
>TRBV27|.|.|TRBJ1-1
TGTGCCAGCAGTACGTTTCAGCTGAACACTGAAGCTTTCTTT
CASSTFQLNTEAFF
>TRBV27|many|TRBD2|TRBJ2-7
TGTGCCAGCACCCCGGGAGGGGGGCTCCCCTCCTACGAGCAGTACTTC
CASTPGGGLPSYEQYF
>TRBV6-2/TRBV6-3|many|TRBD1|TRBJ1-1
TGTGCCAGCAGTCAAGGGGGGACAGTGAACACTGAAGCTTTCTTT
CASSQGGTVNTEAFF
>TRBV15|.|.|TRBJ2-6
TGTGCCACCAGCATACGGGAAGGGTATGGGGCCAACGTCCTGACTTTC
CATSIREGYGANVLTF
>TRBV6-1|many|.|TRBJ1-5
TGTGCCAGCAGTGATGGGTCGGGGAATCAGCCCCAGCATTTT
CASSDGSGNQPQHF
>TRBV4-3|many|.|TRBJ1-1
TGTGCCAGCAGCCAAGACAGGAACACTGAAGCTTTCTTT
CASSQDRNTEAFF
>TRBV12-3/TRBV12-4|many|.|TRBJ1-6
TGTGCCAGCAGTCGCCAGGGTTCCAATTCACCCCTCCACTTT
CASSRQGSNSPLHF
>TRBV28|few|TRBD1|TRBJ1-1
TGTGCCAGCAGTTTAGGAGACAGGGCTTTGAACACTGAAGCTTTCTTT
CASSLGDRALNTEAFF
>TRBV28|.|TRBD2|TRBJ2-7
TGTGCCAGCAGTTTTCCGTCGACTAGCGGGAGATTTTACGAGCAGTACTTC
CASSFPSTSGRFYEQYF
>TRBV29-1|many|.|TRBJ1-3
TGCAGCGTTGGGTGGGCAGGGTCTGGAAACACCATATATTTT
CSVGWAGSGNTIYF
>TRBV18|many|TRBD1|TRBJ1-2
TGTGCCAGCTCACCGACACAGGGACAGGGGGACTATGGCTACACCTTC
CASSPTQGQGDYGYTF
>TRBV12-3/TRBV12-4|.|.|TRBJ1-5
TGTGCCAGCAGTTTCGGGGAATTTCGCCCCCAGCATTTT
CASSFGEFRPQHF
>TRBV7-9|many|TRBD1|TRBJ1-6
TGTGCCAGCAGCGCAGGACAGGGGAATAATTCACCCCTCCACTTT
CASSAGQGNNSPLHF
>TRBV19|.|.|TRBJ2-7
TGTGCCAGTAGTACGACACTTACCTACGAGCAGTACTTC
CASSTTLTYEQYF
>TRBV10-3|many|TRBD1|TRBJ1-1
TGTGCCATCAGCGGAGGACAGGGGCACACTGAAGCTTTCTTT
CAISGGQGHTEAFF
>TRBV6-2/TRBV6-3|many|TRBD2|TRBJ2-2
TGTGCCAGCAGTTACTCGGGACTAGCGGGAGTAAACACCGGGGAGCTGTTTTTT
CASSYSGLAGVNTGELFF
>TRBV6-2/TRBV6-3|.|TRBD1|TRBJ1-5
TGTGCCAGCAGTTATGGGATGATGAGGGGGCCAGGAAGTCAGCCCCAGCATTTT
CASSYGMMRGPGSQPQHF
>TRBV6-2/TRBV6-3|many|.|TRBJ1-1
TGTGCCAGCAGTTACCTGGGATTGAACACTGAAGCTTTCTTT
CASSYLGLNTEAFF